The source of this T cell receptor (beta chain) is a study of T-cell reconstitution after alpha-beta-depleted transplantation in children (dated by TCRdb to about 2016). Study-level background: The study quantitatively tracked T-cell immune reconstitution after TCRalphabeta/CD19-depleted allogeneic hematopoietic cell transplantation in children using TCR repertoire profiling.

Here is what the overall study found, with its caveats: In some patients, the high TCRbeta diversity seen at day 60 was put down to recipient T cells and intrathymic progenitors that had survived conditioning. About two months after transplant, the apparently early recovery of alphabetaT-cell counts reportedly depended on just several hundred clones that had expanded rapidly and came from non-depleted graft cells. Over subsequent months, a decline in hyperexpanded clone frequencies was noted, and after one year, T-cell counts and TCRbeta diversity were mostly ascribed to newly produced T cells.

There are many counts of this clonotype. It has no known antigen specificity. Base-call qualities are not available, and no considerably larger clone is one nucleotide away. V is shortened by 5 bases, J by 7 bases, and the region joining them spans 8 bases. The CDR3, cysteine through phenylalanine, is 12 amino acids long. Of all the DNA, just the CDR3 is kept, 36 bases in frame from base 1. The sample's treatment or condition label is to be understood as: allogeneic hematopoietic cell transplantation with graft depleted of TCRalphabeta T cells and CD19 B cells. The transplant recipients were children given TCRalphabeta/CD19-depleted allogeneic hematopoietic cell grafts. The method behind the library was PCR. Sequencing relied on an Illumina HiSeq 2500. TCR libraries were prepared with molecular barcoding, using unique molecular identifiers to normalize TCRbeta repertoire quantification. TCRdb's own reprocessing of the public reads used fastp at Q25 and MiXCR and kept productive beta chains. Each entry is one CDR3 protein sequence, shown with its most common DNA and genes. Present in this sample are 240,000 or so distinct CDR3 sequences, less than 9% of which were seen just once. The ten largest account for 6.3% of the sample.

Source: PBMCs, mostly from graft donor cells, taken 180 days after TCRalphabeta/CD19-depleted stem cell transplant. The chain was built from TRBV12-3 or TRBV12-4 and TRBJ2-2; no D gene call is confident. The TCR sequence derives from a male patient aged 10 to 17 who had a stem cell transplant for acute lymphoblastic leukemia, so the T cells may come from the graft donor. This receptor carries the CDR3 CASSPEIGELFF. The bases read TGTGCCAGCAGTCCGGAAATCGGGGAGCTGTTTTTT.